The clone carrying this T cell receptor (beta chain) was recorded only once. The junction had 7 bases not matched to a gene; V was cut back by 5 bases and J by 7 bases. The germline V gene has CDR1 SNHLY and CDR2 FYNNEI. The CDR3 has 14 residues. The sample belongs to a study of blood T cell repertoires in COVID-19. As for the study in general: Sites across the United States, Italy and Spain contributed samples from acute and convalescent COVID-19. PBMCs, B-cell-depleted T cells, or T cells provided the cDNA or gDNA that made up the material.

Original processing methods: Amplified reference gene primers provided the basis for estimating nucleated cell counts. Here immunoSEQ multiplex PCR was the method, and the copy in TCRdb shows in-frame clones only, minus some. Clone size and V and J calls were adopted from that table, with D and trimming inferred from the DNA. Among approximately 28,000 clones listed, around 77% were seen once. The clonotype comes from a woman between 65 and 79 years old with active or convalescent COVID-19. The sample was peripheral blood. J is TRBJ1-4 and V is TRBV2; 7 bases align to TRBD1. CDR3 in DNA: TGTGCCAGCAGTACTACAGGGGTGGGTGAAAAACTGTTTTTT. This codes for CASSTTGVGEKLFF.